The entry below describes one T cell receptor beta chain. The sample contains more than one DNA sequence encoding this CDR3. The assay was immunoSEQ multiplex PCR, and TCRdb's table has in-frame clones only and misses some. Of fewer than 35,000 clones listed, around 88% are singletons. The data were obtained in a study of STAT5B mutations in CD4+ large granular lymphocyte leukemia. Germline CDR1 reads SGHAT; CDR2 reads FQNNGV. The CDR3 extends over 14 amino acids. The V end lost 0 bases, the J end lost 1 base, and 4 bases lay between the germline ends. Sequencing was performed on CD4+ T cells from blood buffy coats. The chain has TRBV11-2 and TRBJ1-5; D remains unclear. The origin of this receptor is a human donor in good health. CDR3 in amino acids: CASSLEGSNQPQHF. The CDR3 bases are TGTGCCAGCAGCTTAGAAGGGAGCAATCAGCCCCAGCATTTT.